The clone carrying this TCR beta chain was seen ten or more times. Its antigen is unidentified. The sample is drawn from a study of response to subunit inactivated influenza vaccine. Study outcomes and limitations: Each seasonal influenza vaccination, the authors suggested, recruits few new T cells.

TCRdb reprocessed the RT-PCR reads via MiXCR and lists one record per CDR3 protein. The table lists about 480,000 distinct CDR3 sequences, approximately 13% of them singletons, with around 13% in the top ten. Source: PBMCs from blood, taken roughly 47 days after vaccination. This TCR was sampled from a man aged 50 or older who received an inactivated influenza vaccine.

CDR3 in amino acids: CASSLPSVSSYEQYF. The CDR3 DNA sequence: TGTGCCAGCAGTCTCCCTAGCGTCAGCTCCTACGAGCAGTACTTC. The rearrangement joins TRBV12-3 or TRBV12-4 to TRBJ2-7; D may be TRBD2 (6 bases). The CDR3 runs 15 residues. Deletions cut 5 bases from V and 0 bases from J, with 14 bases between.